These T cell receptor beta chains were read from a single sample in a study of T-cell memory formation after mild COVID-19. One entry per CDR3 protein results from TCRdb running MiXCR on the 5' RACE reads. The table lists 180,000 or so distinct CDR3 sequences, 11% of them singletons. The source material was PBMCs or a T cell subset sorted from them (not recorded which). These receptors came from a man younger than 35 who had mild COVID-19 (a few samples of this study predate the infection). Cell type and time point are not known. Each CDR3 is given with its conserved first and last residue. Only part of the rows carry a size: once, few, many, or a class if the clone is expanded.

clone_size	j_call	v_call	cdr3_aa
many	TRBJ1-4	TRBV12-3/TRBV12-4	CASSRGRGEKLFF
few	TRBJ1-1	TRBV7-2	CASRSTGNTEAFF
few	TRBJ1-1	TRBV6-5	CASSYSKAGRSEAFF
-	TRBJ1-2	TRBV4-1	CASSGWERRGYTF
few	TRBJ1-1	TRBV4-2	CASSQDSQNTEAFF
-	TRBJ2-3	TRBV4-2	CASSQDAGGAWDTQYF
few	TRBJ2-1	TRBV7-2	CASSSTVAKQFF
-	TRBJ1-1	TRBV18	CASSPNLPQGAEAFF
few	TRBJ2-1	TRBV5-1	CASSALWRGGSKNEQFF
-	TRBJ1-2	TRBV28	CASTSQGVGYGYTF
few	TRBJ1-2	TRBV20-1	CSASLVGGAGGYTF
-	TRBJ1-2	TRBV24-1	CATSEEGRGYTF
few	TRBJ2-1	TRBV3-1	CASSQNPGPVEQFF
-	TRBJ1-6	TRBV4-1	CASSQTGRDNSPLHF
-	TRBJ1-2	TRBV20-1	CSARDARTGPEGYTF
few	TRBJ1-2	TRBV18	CASSPRTGGQVYGYTF
-	TRBJ1-5	TRBV18	CASSPGTGQQPQHF
many	TRBJ2-4	TRBV5-1	CASGLQGEDIQYF
few	TRBJ2-5	TRBV5-5	CASSPRFETQYF
-	TRBJ2-3	TRBV5-5	CASHSGTGADTQYF
few	TRBJ1-3	TRBV4-2	CASSQDLVSGNTIYF
many	TRBJ1-1	TRBV20-1	CSASSSGRNTEAFF
many	TRBJ2-3	TRBV11-2	CASSSPRGRGTQYF
few	TRBJ2-1	TRBV4-3	CASSPSGAGLHNEQFF
-	TRBJ1-1	TRBV6-2/TRBV6-3	CASSYPLQGDGEAFF
-	TRBJ2-5	TRBV5-4	CASSLFDWDTDQETQYF
few	TRBJ2-2	TRBV27	CASSSDRASGELFF
-	TRBJ2-5	TRBV5-1	CASSAGTVQETQYF
few	TRBJ1-5	TRBV12-3/TRBV12-4	CASSPSGAGLATQPQHF
few	TRBJ1-5	TRBV28	CASSPGGANQPQHF
many	TRBJ2-6	TRBV11-2	CASSSGTGKGANVLTF
-	TRBJ2-3	TRBV18	CASSRQDGGTDTQYF
few	TRBJ1-2	TRBV5-4	CASSWDTNGYTF
-	TRBJ2-1	TRBV12-3/TRBV12-4	CASNSVGSYNEQFF
-	TRBJ2-2	TRBV3-1	CASSQFLGGLDTGELFF
few	TRBJ2-5	TRBV11-2	CASSRSGGQETQYF
many	TRBJ2-5	TRBV20-1	CSAKRRGGETQYF
-	TRBJ1-4	TRBV5-1	CASRLTGATNEKLFF
-	TRBJ1-1	TRBV29-1	CSGTGNTEAFF
-	TRBJ1-3	TRBV10-3	CAISEWGEGNTIYF
few	TRBJ2-7	TRBV11-2	CASSSPRGRHEQYF
-	TRBJ2-2	TRBV20-1	CSAQPGGPTGELFF
few	TRBJ2-3	TRBV20-1	CSARAAPDTQYF